Sequencing of this TCR beta chain was carried out in a study of blood T cell repertoires in COVID-19. Study details: Material from acute and convalescent COVID-19 was sourced from the United States, Italy and Spain. The analysed material was cDNA or gDNA that came from T cells, B-cell-depleted T cells, or PBMCs.

In the study's own analysis: For nucleated cells, counts were estimated from reference gene primer amplification. Sequencing was performed with immunoSEQ multiplex PCR; in TCRdb, only in-frame clones are kept and a portion is missing. The D gene and trimming were derived from the DNA, and the V and J assignments and clone size from that table. The sample contains some 13,000 clones, around 88% of which appear only once. Germline values: CDR1 SGHTS, CDR2 YDEGEE. V shed 0 bases, J shed 5 bases, and the junction held 8 bases outside the gene matches. The CDR3 is made up of 15 amino acids. The chain couples TRBV5-8 to TRBJ2-7; 7 bases fit TRBD2. Sample: peripheral blood. The receptor comes from an elderly man with acute or convalescent COVID-19. CDR3 nucleotide sequence: TGTGCCAGCAGCTTGGGGCAGGGAGGGGTCGACGAGCAGTACTTC. Encoded protein: CASSLGQGGVDEQYF.